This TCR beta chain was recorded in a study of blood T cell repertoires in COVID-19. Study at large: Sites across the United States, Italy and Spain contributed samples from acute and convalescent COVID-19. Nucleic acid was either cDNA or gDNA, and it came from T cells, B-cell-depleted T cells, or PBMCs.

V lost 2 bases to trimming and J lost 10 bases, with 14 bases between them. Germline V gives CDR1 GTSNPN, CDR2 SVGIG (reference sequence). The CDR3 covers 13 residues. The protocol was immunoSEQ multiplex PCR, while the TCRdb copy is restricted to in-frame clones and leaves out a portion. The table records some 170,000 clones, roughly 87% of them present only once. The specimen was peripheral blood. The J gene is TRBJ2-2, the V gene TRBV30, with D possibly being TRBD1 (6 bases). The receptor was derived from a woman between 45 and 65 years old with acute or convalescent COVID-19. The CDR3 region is CAWSKYRAEELFF. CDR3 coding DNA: TGTGCCTGGAGTAAGTACAGGGCCGAGGAGCTGTTTTTT.